This TCR beta chain appears in the sequencing data of a study of cytomegalovirus exposure and HLA in healthy donors. This clone was observed once. The table came from immunoSEQ multiplex PCR; TCRdb's copy has only in-frame clones and leaves some out. The sample shows about 110,000 clones, 88% of them seen only once. The donors were members of the validation cohort comprising roughly 130 subjects, separate from the approximately 700-subject first cohort. Sequences were obtained from PBMCs. This clonotype was sampled from a woman in her 30s in good health and CMV-seropositive.

The CDR3: CASSYRAGAAGYTF. In DNA, the CDR3 is TGTGCCAGCAGTTACCGGGCAGGGGCTGCTGGCTACACCTTC. This rearrangement joins TRBV6-5 to TRBJ1-2; the D gene is possibly TRBD1 (6 bases). The CDR3 is 14 amino acids. Trimming left V 2 bases short and J 7 bases short, with 14 bases between. Germline CDR1 reads MNHEY; CDR2 reads SVGAGI.